A selection of T cell receptor beta chains follows, all from one sample in a study of breast tumors, draining lymph nodes, adjacent tissues. MiXCR, run by TCRdb on the multiplex PCR reads, gives a single entry per CDR3 protein. The sample contains 140,000 to 150,000 distinct CDR3 sequences, less than 35% of which appear only once. Sequences were obtained from axillary lymph node tissue. The receptor set was obtained from a female donor with breast cancer. Some clones in this sample may be carry-over from other donors' samples. Each CDR3 is given with its conserved first and last residue. D genes are given only for firm matches. The size field is filled for only some rows; it gives once, few, many or a size class.

v_call: TRBV20-1; clone_size: NA; d_call: TRBD1; j_call: TRBJ1-5; cdr3_nt: TGCAGTGCTATGACAGGGAACGATCAGCCCCAGCATTTT; cdr3_aa: CSAMTGNDQPQHF
v_call: TRBV19; clone_size: many; d_call: TRBD1; j_call: TRBJ2-3; cdr3_nt: TGTGCCAGTAGTATCAAAGCCGGGACAGGGTATACGCAGTATTTT; cdr3_aa: CASSIKAGTGYTQYF
v_call: TRBV5-6; clone_size: many; d_call: NA; j_call: TRBJ2-4; cdr3_nt: TGTGCCAGCAGCTTGAGTGAGACAGTTCAGTACTTC; cdr3_aa: CASSLSETVQYF
v_call: TRBV5-1; clone_size: NA; d_call: TRBD1; j_call: TRBJ1-5; cdr3_nt: TGCGCCAGCAGCTCAGGGGGCGGCAATCAGCCCCAGCATTTT; cdr3_aa: CASSSGGGNQPQHF
v_call: TRBV7-9; clone_size: many; d_call: TRBD1; j_call: TRBJ1-5; cdr3_nt: TGTGCCAGCAGCTTAGGTGTGGACAGGGTAGGGAATCAGCCCCAGCATTTT; cdr3_aa: CASSLGVDRVGNQPQHF
v_call: TRBV28; clone_size: NA; d_call: TRBD1; j_call: TRBJ2-7; cdr3_nt: TGTGCCAGCAGCCGAAACAGGGGTCCCTGCGAGCAGTACTTC; cdr3_aa: CASSRNRGPCEQYF
v_call: TRBV3-1; clone_size: many; d_call: NA; j_call: TRBJ1-4; cdr3_nt: TGTGCCAGCAGCGTTGGGCAGGGTAGCGAAAAACTGTTTTTT; cdr3_aa: CASSVGQGSEKLFF
v_call: TRBV5-4; clone_size: many; d_call: NA; j_call: TRBJ2-7; cdr3_nt: TGTGCCAGCAGCTTGGACAGGGAAAACGAGCAGTACTTC; cdr3_aa: CASSLDRENEQYF
v_call: TRBV20-1; clone_size: NA; d_call: NA; j_call: TRBJ2-3; cdr3_nt: TGCAGTGCTAGAGATCGAGGTGAATACACAGATACGCAGTATTTT; cdr3_aa: CSARDRGEYTDTQYF
v_call: TRBV15; clone_size: many; d_call: NA; j_call: TRBJ2-1; cdr3_nt: TGTGCCACCAGCCCGCGGACCGTCAATGAGCAGTTCTTC; cdr3_aa: CATSPRTVNEQFF